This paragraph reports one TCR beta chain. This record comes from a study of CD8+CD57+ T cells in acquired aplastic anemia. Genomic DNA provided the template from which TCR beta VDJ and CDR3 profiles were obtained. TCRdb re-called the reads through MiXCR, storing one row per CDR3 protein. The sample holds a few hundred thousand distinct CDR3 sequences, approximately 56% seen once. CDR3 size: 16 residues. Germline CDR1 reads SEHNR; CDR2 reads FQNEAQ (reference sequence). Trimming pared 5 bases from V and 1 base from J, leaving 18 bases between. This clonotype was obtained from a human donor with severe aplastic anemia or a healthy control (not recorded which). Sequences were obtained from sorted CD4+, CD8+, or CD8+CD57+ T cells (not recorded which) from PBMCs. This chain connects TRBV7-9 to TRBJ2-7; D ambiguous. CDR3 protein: CASSPVGQALSYEQYF. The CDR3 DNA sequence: TGTGCCAGCAGCCCCGTGGGTCAAGCGTTATCCTACGAGCAGTACTTC.